This T cell receptor (beta chain) is from a study of identical twins. Overall study results and limits: Analyses of zero insertions could, in part, be confounded by invariant MAIT and iNKT cells. There were fewer insertions in abundant cord blood beta clonotypes, but memory repertoires showed no such pattern. Rather than following the same donors, the conclusions depended on cross-sectional statistical analysis.

MiXCR, run by TCRdb on the 5' RACE reads, gives a single entry per CDR3 protein. The sample has some 710,000 distinct CDR3 sequences; 5.5% to 6.5% are singletons. In the case of this clonotype: What it binds is not known.

The CDR3 has 14 amino acids. V shed 5 bases and J 3 bases; nucleotides not matched to a gene: 7. Germline V CDR1 and CDR2: MNHEY, SMNVEV (reference sequence). The chain recombines TRBV27 with TRBJ2-7, with 7 bases identical to TRBD1. The material sequenced was naive T cells sorted from blood. The sequence was obtained from a man aged 18-30 years in good health. The CDR3 region has the DNA TGTGCCAGCAGTAATCCGGGACAGAGCTACGAGCAGTACTTC. Its translation is CASSNPGQSYEQYF.